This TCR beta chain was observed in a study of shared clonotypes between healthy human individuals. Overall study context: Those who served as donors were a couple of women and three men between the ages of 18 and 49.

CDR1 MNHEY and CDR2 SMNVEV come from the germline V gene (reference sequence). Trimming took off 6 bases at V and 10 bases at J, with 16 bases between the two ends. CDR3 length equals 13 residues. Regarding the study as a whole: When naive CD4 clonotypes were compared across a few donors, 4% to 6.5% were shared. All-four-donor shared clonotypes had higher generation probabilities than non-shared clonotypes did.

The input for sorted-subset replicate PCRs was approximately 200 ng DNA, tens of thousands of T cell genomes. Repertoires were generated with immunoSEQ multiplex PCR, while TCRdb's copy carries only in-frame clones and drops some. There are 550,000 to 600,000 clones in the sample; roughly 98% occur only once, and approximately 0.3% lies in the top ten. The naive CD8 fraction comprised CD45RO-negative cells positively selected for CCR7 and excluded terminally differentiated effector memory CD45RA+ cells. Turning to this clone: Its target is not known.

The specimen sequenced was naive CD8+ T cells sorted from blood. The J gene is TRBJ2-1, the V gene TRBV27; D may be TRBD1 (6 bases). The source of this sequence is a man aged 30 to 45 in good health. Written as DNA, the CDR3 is TGTGCCAGCAGGGCTACCACAGGGAGAGAGCAGTTCTTC. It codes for CASRATTGREQFF.